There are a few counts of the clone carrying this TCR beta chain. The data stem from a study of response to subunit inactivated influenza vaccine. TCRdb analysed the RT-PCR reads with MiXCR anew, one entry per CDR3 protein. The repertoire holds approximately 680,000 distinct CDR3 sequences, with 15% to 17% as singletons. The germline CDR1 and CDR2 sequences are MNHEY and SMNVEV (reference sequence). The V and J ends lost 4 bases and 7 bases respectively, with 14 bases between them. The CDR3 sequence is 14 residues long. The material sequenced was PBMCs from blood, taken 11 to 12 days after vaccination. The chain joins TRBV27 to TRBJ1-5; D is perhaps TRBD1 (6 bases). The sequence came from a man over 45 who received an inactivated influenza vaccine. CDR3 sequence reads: CASSYGGRGQPQHF. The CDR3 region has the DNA TGTGCCAGCAGTTACGGGGGGCGCGGACAGCCCCAGCATTTT.